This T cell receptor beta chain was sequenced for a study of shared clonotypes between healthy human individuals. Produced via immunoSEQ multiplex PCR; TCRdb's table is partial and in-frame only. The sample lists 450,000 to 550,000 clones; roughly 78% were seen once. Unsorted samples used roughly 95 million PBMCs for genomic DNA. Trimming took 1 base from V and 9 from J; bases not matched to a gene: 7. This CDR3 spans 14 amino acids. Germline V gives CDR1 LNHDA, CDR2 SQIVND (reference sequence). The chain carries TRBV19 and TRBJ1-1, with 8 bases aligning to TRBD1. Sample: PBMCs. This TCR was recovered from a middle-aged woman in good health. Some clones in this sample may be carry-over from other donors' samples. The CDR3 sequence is CASSIGDRIGQAFF. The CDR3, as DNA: TGTGCCAGTAGTATAGGGGACAGGATCGGCCAAGCTTTCTTT.